The TCR beta chain under discussion was sequenced for a study of blood T cell repertoires in COVID-19. Study as a whole: In each case, the material was cDNA or gDNA derived from T cells, B-cell-depleted T cells, or PBMCs.

Between the trimmed V and J ends, which lost 3 bases and 3 bases, there was a span of 9 bases. The CDR3 sequence is 14 residues long. The germline CDR1 and CDR2 sequences are MDHEN and SYDVKM. Participants came from about 24 US areas, aged about 18 to 95 years. Clinical history as reported by participants underpinned cohort assignment. In Cohort 3, a recovered donor had either two negative PCRs, clearance, or symptom resolution. Sequenced by immunoSEQ multiplex PCR; TCRdb stores in-frame clones only, minus some. The data show around 190,000 clones, just over 85% seen once. The sequence was obtained from a woman under 30 who had recovered from COVID-19. The rearrangement joins TRBV28 to TRBJ1-5; D might be TRBD1 (5 bases). Sequenced: PBMCs or T cells enriched from blood (not recorded which). This CDR3 reads CASSLRGYNQPQHF. The CDR3 nucleotides read TGTGCCAGCAGTTTGCGGGGGTACAATCAGCCCCAGCATTTT.